Listed below are T cell receptor beta chains from one sample, sequenced in a study of T cells in localized non-small cell lung cancer. Generated by immunoSEQ multiplex PCR, the TCRdb table keeps only in-frame clones and is missing some. Of some 50,000 clones in the sample, 70% to 90% are singletons; the top ten hold 16%. This specimen was PBMCs, taken before any cancer treatment. The receptor source for this set is a female donor with stage II lung adenocarcinoma. CDR3s include the opening cysteine and the closing phenylalanine or tryptophan. D genes are given only for firm matches. A clone size is listed for some rows: how often the clone was seen (once, few, many), or a class if it is expanded.

abundance: .; j_gene: TRBJ1-5; v_gene: TRBV2; d_gene: TRBD1; CDR3aa: CASSGGLGRGFHQPQHF; CDR3nt: TGTGCCAGCAGTGGAGGTCTGGGCAGGGGGTTCCATCAGCCCCAGCATTTT
abundance: .; j_gene: TRBJ2-7; v_gene: TRBV2; d_gene: .; CDR3aa: CASSGPVLALVYEQYF; CDR3nt: TGTGCCAGCAGTGGTCCCGTCCTAGCCTTGGTGTACGAGCAGTACTTC
abundance: once; j_gene: TRBJ1-6; v_gene: TRBV7-9; d_gene: .; CDR3aa: CASSPRAAETSPLHF; CDR3nt: TGTGCCAGCAGCCCAAGGGCCGCCGAAACGTCACCCCTCCACTTT
abundance: few; j_gene: TRBJ1-4; v_gene: TRBV7-6; d_gene: .; CDR3aa: CASSYTPGGEKLFF; CDR3nt: TGTGCCAGCAGTTATACTCCCGGCGGGGAAAAACTGTTTTTT
abundance: .; j_gene: TRBJ1-1; v_gene: TRBV29-1; d_gene: .; CDR3aa: CSVEGTAMNTEAFF; CDR3nt: TGCAGCGTTGAAGGGACAGCTATGAACACTGAAGCTTTCTTT
abundance: .; j_gene: TRBJ2-1; v_gene: TRBV18; d_gene: .; CDR3aa: CASSPAGRTYNEQFF; CDR3nt: TGTGCCAGCTCACCGGCAGGGCGTACCTACAATGAGCAGTTCTTC
abundance: .; j_gene: TRBJ1-1; v_gene: TRBV2; d_gene: .; CDR3aa: CASRGSRGNTEAFF; CDR3nt: TGTGCCAGCAGGGGGTCGCGGGGGAACACTGAAGCTTTCTTT
abundance: .; j_gene: TRBJ2-3; v_gene: TRBV18; d_gene: .; CDR3aa: CASSLGGRNTDTQYF; CDR3nt: TGTGCCAGCTCACTAGGGGGAAGAAACACAGATACGCAGTATTTT
abundance: .; j_gene: TRBJ2-5; v_gene: TRBV5-1; d_gene: TRBD1; CDR3aa: CASSSSGGAGSETQYF; CDR3nt: TGCGCCAGCAGCTCCTCAGGGGGCGCGGGGTCAGAGACCCAGTACTTC
abundance: .; j_gene: TRBJ2-2; v_gene: TRBV10-2; d_gene: .; CDR3aa: CASKGQMAGTGELFF; CDR3nt: TGCGCCAGCAAGGGCCAGATGGCGGGCACCGGGGAGCTGTTTTTT
abundance: .; j_gene: TRBJ1-2; v_gene: TRBV7-8; d_gene: TRBD1; CDR3aa: CASSLNRGTNYGYTF; CDR3nt: TGTGCCAGCAGCTTAAACAGGGGGACTAACTATGGCTACACCTTC
abundance: .; j_gene: TRBJ2-7; v_gene: TRBV7-6; d_gene: .; CDR3aa: CASSRRDSNYEQYF; CDR3nt: TGTGCCAGCAGCCGGCGGGACAGCAACTACGAGCAGTACTTC
abundance: .; j_gene: TRBJ2-3; v_gene: TRBV4-1; d_gene: TRBD2; CDR3aa: CASSQGGLLVGTDTQYF; CDR3nt: TGCGCCAGCAGCCAGGGGGGACTACTTGTAGGCACAGATACGCAGTATTTT
abundance: once; j_gene: TRBJ1-1; v_gene: TRBV6-5; d_gene: .; CDR3aa: CASSYSEGRTEAFF; CDR3nt: TGTGCCAGCAGTTACTCGGAGGGGCGGACTGAAGCTTTCTTT
abundance: few; j_gene: TRBJ1-2; v_gene: TRBV4-1; d_gene: TRBD1; CDR3aa: CASSQPLYVGQGNGYTF; CDR3nt: TGCGCCAGCAGCCAACCCCTATACGTTGGACAGGGTAATGGCTACACCTTC
abundance: .; j_gene: TRBJ2-3; v_gene: TRBV5-5; d_gene: TRBD2; CDR3aa: CASSLSGGDTDTQYF; CDR3nt: TGTGCCAGCAGCTTGAGCGGGGGGGACACAGATACGCAGTATTTT
abundance: .; j_gene: TRBJ1-5; v_gene: TRBV29-1; d_gene: .; CDR3aa: CSVVRRAKTYSNQPQHF; CDR3nt: TGCAGCGTTGTTAGGCGGGCCAAGACATATAGCAATCAGCCCCAGCATTTT
abundance: .; j_gene: TRBJ1-2; v_gene: TRBV5-4; d_gene: .; CDR3aa: CASSSGRSGLNYGYTF; CDR3nt: TGTGCCAGCAGTTCGGGACGATCAGGATTAAACTATGGCTACACCTTC
abundance: .; j_gene: TRBJ1-2; v_gene: TRBV11-2; d_gene: .; CDR3aa: CASSPEARSNYGYTF; CDR3nt: TGTGCCAGCAGCCCAGAGGCCAGATCTAACTATGGCTACACCTTC
abundance: .; j_gene: TRBJ2-1; v_gene: TRBV11-2; d_gene: .; CDR3aa: CASILGGNSYNEQFF; CDR3nt: TGTGCCAGCATCTTAGGGGGGAACTCCTACAATGAGCAGTTCTTC
abundance: .; j_gene: TRBJ1-4; v_gene: TRBV2; d_gene: TRBD1; CDR3aa: CASRTGLTNEKLFF; CDR3nt: TGTGCCAGCAGGACAGGGTTAACTAATGAAAAACTGTTTTTT
abundance: .; j_gene: TRBJ2-1; v_gene: TRBV27; d_gene: TRBD1; CDR3aa: CASRSGTGGYNEQFF; CDR3nt: TGTGCCAGCAGAAGCGGGACAGGGGGCTACAATGAGCAGTTCTTC
abundance: medium-sized; j_gene: TRBJ1-5; v_gene: TRBV18; d_gene: TRBD1; CDR3aa: CASSEDRGYDQPQHF; CDR3nt: TGTGCCAGCTCAGAGGACAGGGGTTATGATCAGCCCCAGCATTTT
abundance: few; j_gene: TRBJ1-2; v_gene: TRBV10-3; d_gene: TRBD1; CDR3aa: CAISEDRAPNYGYTF; CDR3nt: TGTGCCATCAGTGAAGACAGGGCCCCTAACTATGGCTACACCTTC
abundance: few; j_gene: TRBJ1-1; v_gene: TRBV6-1; d_gene: TRBD1; CDR3aa: CASSSQGGTEAFF; CDR3nt: TGTGCCAGCAGTTCCCAGGGGGGGACTGAAGCTTTCTTT
abundance: .; j_gene: TRBJ1-1; v_gene: TRBV29-1; d_gene: TRBD1; CDR3aa: CSFRTGGNTEAFF; CDR3nt: TGCAGCTTTCGGACAGGGGGAAACACTGAAGCTTTCTTT
abundance: .; j_gene: TRBJ1-3; v_gene: TRBV25-1; d_gene: TRBD1; CDR3aa: CASSESDRAAGNTIYF; CDR3nt: TGTGCCAGCAGTGAAAGCGACAGGGCTGCTGGAAACACCATATATTTT
abundance: .; j_gene: TRBJ1-2; v_gene: TRBV4-1; d_gene: .; CDR3aa: CASSQVLQGFDGYTF; CDR3nt: TGCGCCAGCAGCCAAGTTCTGCAGGGTTTCGATGGCTACACCTTC
abundance: .; j_gene: TRBJ2-5; v_gene: TRBV6-5; d_gene: TRBD2; CDR3aa: CASSPGLAVQTQYF; CDR3nt: TGTGCCAGCAGCCCGGGACTAGCGGTACAGACCCAGTACTTC
abundance: .; j_gene: TRBJ1-5; v_gene: TRBV6-4; d_gene: .; CDR3aa: CASSEGGNQPQHF; CDR3nt: TGTGCCAGCAGTGAGGGGGGCAATCAGCCCCAGCATTTT
abundance: .; j_gene: TRBJ1-2; v_gene: TRBV7-9; d_gene: .; CDR3aa: CASSLMGDYGYTF; CDR3nt: TGTGCCAGCAGCTTAATGGGGGACTATGGCTACACCTTC
abundance: few; j_gene: TRBJ1-6; v_gene: TRBV10-3; d_gene: .; CDR3aa: CAISVSRLDNSPLHF; CDR3nt: TGTGCCATCAGTGTGAGCAGACTAGATAATTCACCCCTCCACTTT
abundance: once; j_gene: TRBJ2-1; v_gene: TRBV5-1; d_gene: .; CDR3aa: CASSFMIRGSSYNEQFF; CDR3nt: TGCGCCAGCAGCTTTATGATAAGAGGGAGTTCCTACAATGAGCAGTTCTTC
abundance: .; j_gene: TRBJ1-1; v_gene: TRBV19; d_gene: TRBD1; CDR3aa: CASRVSQGAKGTEAFF; CDR3nt: TGTGCCAGTAGGGTGAGCCAGGGGGCAAAAGGGACTGAAGCTTTCTTT
abundance: once; j_gene: TRBJ2-7; v_gene: TRBV5-1; d_gene: .; CDR3aa: CASSFGENYEQYF; CDR3nt: TGCGCCAGCAGCTTTGGGGAAAATTACGAGCAGTACTTC
abundance: .; j_gene: TRBJ2-5; v_gene: TRBV5-4; d_gene: TRBD1; CDR3aa: CASRDTGGARETQYF; CDR3nt: TGTGCCAGCAGGGATACAGGGGGCGCTCGGGAGACCCAGTACTTC
abundance: .; j_gene: TRBJ2-3; v_gene: TRBV6-1; d_gene: TRBD1; CDR3aa: CATGDRGPTDTQYF; CDR3nt: TGTGCCACGGGGGACAGGGGGCCAACAGATACGCAGTATTTT
abundance: .; j_gene: TRBJ2-4; v_gene: TRBV7-9; d_gene: TRBD1; CDR3aa: CASSPLQGTGKNIQYF; CDR3nt: TGTGCCAGCAGCCCTCTACAGGGGACGGGCAAAAACATTCAGTACTTC
abundance: .; j_gene: TRBJ2-2; v_gene: TRBV7-9; d_gene: .; CDR3aa: CASSLDLGESTGELFF; CDR3nt: TGTGCCAGCAGCTTAGACCTGGGTGAGAGTACCGGGGAGCTGTTTTTT
abundance: few; j_gene: TRBJ1-5; v_gene: TRBV18; d_gene: .; CDR3aa: CASSGTHLGYQPQHF; CDR3nt: TGTGCCAGCTCCGGGACACACCTGGGCTATCAGCCCCAGCATTTT
abundance: .; j_gene: TRBJ2-2; v_gene: TRBV27; d_gene: .; CDR3aa: CASSPVMTPGELFF; CDR3nt: TGTGCCAGCAGTCCCGTCATGACACCCGGGGAGCTGTTTTTT
abundance: .; j_gene: TRBJ1-1; v_gene: TRBV19; d_gene: .; CDR3aa: CASRRQENTEAFF; CDR3nt: TGTGCCAGTAGAAGACAGGAGAACACTGAAGCTTTCTTT
abundance: .; j_gene: TRBJ2-7; v_gene: TRBV7-8; d_gene: .; CDR3aa: CASSPSPGIDEQYF; CDR3nt: TGTGCCAGCAGCCCTAGTCCAGGAATCGACGAGCAGTACTTC
abundance: .; j_gene: TRBJ1-1; v_gene: TRBV9; d_gene: .; CDR3aa: CASSVEQAGEAFF; CDR3nt: TGTGCCAGCAGCGTAGAACAGGCTGGGGAAGCTTTCTTT
abundance: .; j_gene: TRBJ1-2; v_gene: TRBV15; d_gene: .; CDR3aa: CATSRASGAAGYTF; CDR3nt: TGTGCCACCAGCAGAGCCTCGGGTGCTGCTGGCTACACCTTC
abundance: few; j_gene: TRBJ2-1; v_gene: TRBV9; d_gene: .; CDR3aa: CASSVAGSNEQFF; CDR3nt: TGTGCCAGCAGCGTAGCAGGGTCCAATGAGCAGTTCTTC
abundance: .; j_gene: TRBJ2-3; v_gene: TRBV5-6; d_gene: .; CDR3aa: CASSLTAGARTDTQYF; CDR3nt: TGTGCCAGCAGCTTGACAGCGGGCGCCCGCACAGATACGCAGTATTTT
abundance: .; j_gene: TRBJ1-4; v_gene: TRBV6-5; d_gene: .; CDR3aa: CASSFSPGQEKLFF; CDR3nt: TGTGCCAGCAGTTTTAGTCCGGGGCAAGAAAAACTGTTTTTT
abundance: .; j_gene: TRBJ1-2; v_gene: TRBV7-2; d_gene: .; CDR3aa: CASSLASASNYGYTF; CDR3nt: TGTGCCAGCAGCTTAGCGTCAGCTTCTAACTATGGCTACACCTTC
abundance: .; j_gene: TRBJ2-7; v_gene: TRBV5-1; d_gene: .; CDR3aa: CASSLLPGDSYEQYF; CDR3nt: TGCGCCAGCAGCTTGTTGCCCGGGGACTCCTACGAGCAGTACTTC
abundance: .; j_gene: TRBJ1-1; v_gene: TRBV4-1; d_gene: .; CDR3aa: CASSQVGNTEAFF; CDR3nt: TGCGCCAGCAGCCAAGTAGGGAACACTGAAGCTTTCTTT
abundance: .; j_gene: TRBJ1-5; v_gene: TRBV30; d_gene: TRBD1; CDR3aa: CAWRLQGAWQPQHF; CDR3nt: TGTGCCTGGAGATTACAGGGGGCTTGGCAGCCCCAGCATTTT
abundance: .; j_gene: TRBJ2-5; v_gene: TRBV9; d_gene: TRBD2; CDR3aa: CASSVGRGVQETQYF; CDR3nt: TGTGCCAGCAGCGTAGGGCGGGGGGTTCAAGAGACCCAGTACTTC
abundance: .; j_gene: TRBJ2-7; v_gene: TRBV7-8; d_gene: .; CDR3aa: CASSLNTGTDPYEQYF; CDR3nt: TGTGCCAGCAGCTTAAATACCGGGACGGACCCCTACGAGCAGTACTTC
abundance: .; j_gene: TRBJ1-2; v_gene: TRBV5-6; d_gene: .; CDR3aa: CASSLGLAGYTF; CDR3nt: TGTGCCAGCAGCTTGGGCCTGGCGGGCTACACCTTC
abundance: .; j_gene: TRBJ1-1; v_gene: TRBV18; d_gene: .; CDR3aa: CASSIGTRSGTEAFF; CDR3nt: TGTGCCAGCTCGATCGGCACCAGATCAGGCACTGAAGCTTTCTTT
abundance: .; j_gene: TRBJ1-6; v_gene: TRBV11-2; d_gene: TRBD1; CDR3aa: CASSLGTGMFSPLHF; CDR3nt: TGTGCCAGCAGCTTAGGGACAGGGATGTTTTCACCCCTCCACTTT
abundance: .; j_gene: TRBJ1-2; v_gene: TRBV9; d_gene: .; CDR3aa: CASSVDRAGASFYGYTF; CDR3nt: TGTGCCAGCAGCGTAGACAGAGCGGGGGCAAGCTTCTATGGCTACACCTTC
abundance: once; j_gene: TRBJ2-7; v_gene: TRBV6-6; d_gene: .; CDR3aa: CASGRTGILNYEQYF; CDR3nt: TGTGCCAGCGGTAGAACGGGGATACTAAATTACGAGCAGTACTTC